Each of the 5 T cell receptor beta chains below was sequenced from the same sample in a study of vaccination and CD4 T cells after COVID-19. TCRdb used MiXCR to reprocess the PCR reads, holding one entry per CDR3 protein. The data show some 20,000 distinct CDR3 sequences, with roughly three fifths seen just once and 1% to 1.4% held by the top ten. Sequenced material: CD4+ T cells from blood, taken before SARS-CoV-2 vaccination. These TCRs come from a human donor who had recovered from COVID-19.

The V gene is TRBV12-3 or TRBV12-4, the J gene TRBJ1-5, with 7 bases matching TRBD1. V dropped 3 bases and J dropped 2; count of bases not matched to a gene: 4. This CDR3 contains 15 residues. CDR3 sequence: CASSFEGAGNQPQHF. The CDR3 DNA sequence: TGTGCCAGCAGTTTCGAGGGGGCAGGCAATCAGCCCCAGCATTTT.

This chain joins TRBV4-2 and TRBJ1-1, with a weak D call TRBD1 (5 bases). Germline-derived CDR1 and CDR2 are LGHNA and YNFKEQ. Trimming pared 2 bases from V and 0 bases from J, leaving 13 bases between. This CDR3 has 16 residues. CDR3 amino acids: CASSQWQGIMNTEAFF. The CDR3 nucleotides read TGTGCCAGCAGCCAATGGCAGGGCATCATGAACACTGAAGCTTTCTTT.

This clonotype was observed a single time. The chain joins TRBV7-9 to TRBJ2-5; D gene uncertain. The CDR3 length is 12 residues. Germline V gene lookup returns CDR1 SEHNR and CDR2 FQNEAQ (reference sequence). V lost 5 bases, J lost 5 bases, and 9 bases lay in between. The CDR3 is CASSAGGETQYF. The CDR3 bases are TGTGCCAGCAGCGCAGGTGGGGAGACCCAGTACTTC.

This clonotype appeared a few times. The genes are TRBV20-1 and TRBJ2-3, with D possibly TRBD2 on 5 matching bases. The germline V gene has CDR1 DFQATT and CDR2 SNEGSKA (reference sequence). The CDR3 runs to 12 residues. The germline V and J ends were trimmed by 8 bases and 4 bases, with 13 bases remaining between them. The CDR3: CSTDKRADTQYF. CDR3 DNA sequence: TGCAGTACTGATAAGAGGGCAGATACGCAGTATTTT.

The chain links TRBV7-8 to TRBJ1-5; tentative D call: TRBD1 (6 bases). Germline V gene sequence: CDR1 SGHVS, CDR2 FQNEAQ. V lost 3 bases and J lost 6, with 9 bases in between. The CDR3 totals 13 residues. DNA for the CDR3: TGTGCCAGCAGCTTCGGGGGGCTTCAGCCCCAGCATTTT. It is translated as CASSFGGLQPQHF.